This is a list of T cell receptor beta chains from one sample in a study of cytomegalovirus exposure and HLA in healthy donors. The data were produced by immunoSEQ multiplex PCR, yet TCRdb's version contains in-frame clones alone and is incomplete. The table lists approximately 88,000 clones, approximately 80% of them singletons. Sequenced input: PBMCs. The receptor set was obtained from a man in his late teens or twenties in good health and CMV-seronegative. The CDR3 runs from the conserved cysteine through the conserved F or W. The D gene is left open where the match is weak. Expanded clones get a size class; other rows say once, few or many, or leave the size out.

cdr3_nt | cdr3_aa | clone_size | d_call | j_call | v_call
TGTGCCAGCAGCTTGGGGGGGACTAGCGGACTTATGCCAGATACGCAGTATTTT | CASSLGGTSGLMPDTQYF | . | TRBD2 | TRBJ2-3 | TRBV5-4
TGCGCCAGCAGCCAAGATGAGCAACGGTACTCTGGAAACACCATATATTTT | CASSQDEQRYSGNTIYF | . | . | TRBJ1-3 | TRBV4-1
TGTGCCAGCAGTAAAAACAGGGCAAACTATGGCTACACCTTC | CASSKNRANYGYTF | . | . | TRBJ1-2 | TRBV7-2
TGCGCCAGCAGCTTGGTGACAGAGAACACTGAAGCTTTCTTT | CASSLVTENTEAFF | . | . | TRBJ1-1 | TRBV5-1
TGTGCCAGCAGTCCGGGACAGGACCCCCTTGGTCTGTTTTTT | CASSPGQDPLGLFF | few | TRBD1 | TRBJ1-4 | TRBV28
TGTGCCAGTAGTCTAGGTCTAAGCTCCTATAATTCACCCCTCCACTTT | CASSLGLSSYNSPLHF | . | . | TRBJ1-6 | TRBV19
TGCGCCAGCAGCTTGTCCTCACTAGCGGGGGGAGAGACCCAGTACTTC | CASSLSSLAGGETQYF | few | TRBD2 | TRBJ2-5 | TRBV5-1
TGCGCCAGCAGCTTGGGATCCTTCCCCGGGGAGACCCAGTACTTC | CASSLGSFPGETQYF | . | . | TRBJ2-5 | TRBV5-1
TGTGCCAGCAGTGAATATATCGGGGGAGGTACTGGAAACACCATATATTTT | CASSEYIGGGTGNTIYF | . | . | TRBJ1-3 | TRBV25-1
TGTGCCAGCTCACCGTGGGCAGCAGGGCATGATTATGCTGAAGCTTTCTTT | CASSPWAAGHDYAEAFF | . | . | TRBJ1-1 | TRBV18
TGTGCCAGCAGCGGACAGGGAACCACAGATACGCAGTATTTT | CASSGQGTTDTQYF | . | TRBD1 | TRBJ2-3 | TRBV25-1
TGTGCCAGCAGGCTACCCCGGGACAGGGGAATGAGCTCCTATAATTCACCCCTCCACTTT | CASRLPRDRGMSSYNSPLHF | . | TRBD1 | TRBJ1-6 | TRBV2
TGTGCCAGCAGCTTAAGGCCGGGTGACACTGAAGCTTTCTTT | CASSLRPGDTEAFF | . | . | TRBJ1-1 | TRBV7-3
TGTGCCAGCAGCGCTGACAGGGAAATCACCTACGAGCAGTACTTC | CASSADREITYEQYF | . | TRBD1 | TRBJ2-7 | TRBV6-1
TGTGCCAGCAGTAATGGACAGGGAACTTCACCCCTCCACTTT | CASSNGQGTSPLHF | . | TRBD1 | TRBJ1-6 | TRBV6-5
TGTGCCACACAAAAATGGACAGGTCGGGGTTTGACTGGGGCCAACGTCCTGACTTTC | CATQKWTGRGLTGANVLTF | once | TRBD1 | TRBJ2-6 | TRBV2
TGCGCCAGCAGCTTAGGACCCGGGACTAGCGGGGAGACCCAGTACTTC | CASSLGPGTSGETQYF | . | TRBD2 | TRBJ2-5 | TRBV5-1
TGTGCCAGCAGCGTACTAGCGGGGGGCTGGGGAGAGACCCAGTACTTC | CASSVLAGGWGETQYF | . | TRBD2 | TRBJ2-5 | TRBV9
TGCGCCAGCAGCTCGGGCGGGGGTTTGCGCGAGCAGTACTTC | CASSSGGGLREQYF | once | TRBD2 | TRBJ2-7 | TRBV5-1
TGTGCCAGTAGGACACAGGGGGCCTCTTATAATTCACCCCTCCACTTT | CASRTQGASYNSPLHF | . | TRBD1 | TRBJ1-6 | TRBV19
TGCGCCACTGCTAGCGGGTCCTACGAGCAGTACTTC | CATASGSYEQYF | . | TRBD2 | TRBJ2-7 | TRBV10-1
TGTGCCAGCAGCTTACTAGCGGGGGGCCAAGAGACCCAGTACTTC | CASSLLAGGQETQYF | . | TRBD2 | TRBJ2-5 | TRBV7-7
TGTGCTAGCTCAGGGGCGAACACCGGGGAGCTGTTTTTT | CASSGANTGELFF | . | . | TRBJ2-2 | TRBV7-7
TGTGCCAGCTCACCAAGCGGGACAGGGATGAATGAGCAGTTCTTC | CASSPSGTGMNEQFF | . | TRBD1 | TRBJ2-1 | TRBV18
TGTGCCAGCAGCTTAGCCGGGGGGAACACTGAAGCTTTCTTT | CASSLAGGNTEAFF | medium-sized | . | TRBJ1-1 | TRBV7-2
TGTGCCAGCAGCTTAGGTCCCGGGACAGGGCCTACGAAGCAGTACTTC | CASSLGPGTGPTKQYF | . | TRBD1 | TRBJ2-7 | TRBV7-2
TGCGCCAGCAGCATCTCGACAGGAACTCAAGAGACCCAGTACTTC | CASSISTGTQETQYF | few | . | TRBJ2-5 | TRBV5-1
TGTGCCAGCAGCATCCCGGGACAGGGTATCGGCTACACCTTC | CASSIPGQGIGYTF | . | TRBD1 | TRBJ1-2 | TRBV5-5
TGTGCCAGCTCACCAGGGAGACCCTATAATTCACCCCTCCACTTT | CASSPGRPYNSPLHF | . | . | TRBJ1-6 | TRBV18
TGTGCCAGCAGTTACCGGGGAGCCGAGCAGTACTTC | CASSYRGAEQYF | . | . | TRBJ2-7 | TRBV6-5
TGTGCCAGCTCACCACCGGGACAGGGCACTGAAGCTTTCTTT | CASSPPGQGTEAFF | few | TRBD1 | TRBJ1-1 | TRBV18
TGTGCCAGCAGTGAACTAGGGACTCCCCCCTCGAATGGCTACACCTTC | CASSELGTPPSNGYTF | . | . | TRBJ1-2 | TRBV6-1
TGTGCCATCAACCCGGAGCGGGGAGAGACCCAGTACTTC | CAINPERGETQYF | . | TRBD2 | TRBJ2-5 | TRBV10-3
TGTGCCAGCAGCTCCCAGGTATTCTATGGCTACACCTTC | CASSSQVFYGYTF | . | . | TRBJ1-2 | TRBV7-9
TGTGCCAGCTCACCAGATCCAGGGTCAGAAGCTTTCTTT | CASSPDPGSEAFF | . | . | TRBJ1-1 | TRBV18
TGTGCCAGCAGACCCGGGACAGGGTTCGACGAGCAGTACTTC | CASRPGTGFDEQYF | . | TRBD1 | TRBJ2-7 | TRBV6-6
TGCGCCAGCAGCTGGGCCCTGACAGGGGGGGATTTCAATCAGCCCCAGCATTTT | CASSWALTGGDFNQPQHF | . | TRBD1 | TRBJ1-5 | TRBV5-1
TGTGCCAGCAGTCAGAGGGATACACAGCCCCAGCATTTT | CASSQRDTQPQHF | . | . | TRBJ1-5 | TRBV6-1
TGTGCCAGCAGCTTAGCCGACAGGGTCCCTGAAGCTTTCTTT | CASSLADRVPEAFF | few | TRBD1 | TRBJ1-1 | TRBV7-8
TGTGCCAGCAGCTCGGGACTAGCGGGGAGCGGGGAGCTGTTTTTT | CASSSGLAGSGELFF | . | TRBD2 | TRBJ2-2 | TRBV7-3
TGTGCCAGCAGTTCAAACAGGGGACTCTACGAGCAGTACTTC | CASSSNRGLYEQYF | once | . | TRBJ2-7 | TRBV6-5
TGTGCCAGCAGTACCTGGGACAGGGCTGGAAACACCATATATTTT | CASSTWDRAGNTIYF | . | TRBD1 | TRBJ1-3 | TRBV6-5
TGTGCCAGCAGGCCAGGGGGTGATGAAAAACTGTTTTTT | CASRPGGDEKLFF | . | TRBD1 | TRBJ1-4 | TRBV11-1
TGTGCCATCAGGGGGACTAGCGGGGGCACAGATACGCAGTATTTT | CAIRGTSGGTDTQYF | . | TRBD2 | TRBJ2-3 | TRBV10-3
TGTGCCAGCAGTTACTCGTTCGTAGGGGATGAAGCTTTCTTT | CASSYSFVGDEAFF | once | . | TRBJ1-1 | TRBV6-5
TGTGCCAGCAGCGGGGGGACAGGGAGGTACTTC | CASSGGTGRYF | . | TRBD1 | TRBJ2-4 | TRBV6-6
TGTGCCAGCAGTGAACGGGGGGGCTCCTACAATGAGCAGTTCTTC | CASSERGGSYNEQFF | . | TRBD2 | TRBJ2-1 | TRBV6-1
TGTGCCAGCAACCTTACAGAGACGGATCAGCCCCAGCATTTT | CASNLTETDQPQHF | . | . | TRBJ1-5 | TRBV27
TGTGCCAGCAGTTACAGCTTCTATAATTCACCCCTCCACTTT | CASSYSFYNSPLHF | . | . | TRBJ1-6 | TRBV27